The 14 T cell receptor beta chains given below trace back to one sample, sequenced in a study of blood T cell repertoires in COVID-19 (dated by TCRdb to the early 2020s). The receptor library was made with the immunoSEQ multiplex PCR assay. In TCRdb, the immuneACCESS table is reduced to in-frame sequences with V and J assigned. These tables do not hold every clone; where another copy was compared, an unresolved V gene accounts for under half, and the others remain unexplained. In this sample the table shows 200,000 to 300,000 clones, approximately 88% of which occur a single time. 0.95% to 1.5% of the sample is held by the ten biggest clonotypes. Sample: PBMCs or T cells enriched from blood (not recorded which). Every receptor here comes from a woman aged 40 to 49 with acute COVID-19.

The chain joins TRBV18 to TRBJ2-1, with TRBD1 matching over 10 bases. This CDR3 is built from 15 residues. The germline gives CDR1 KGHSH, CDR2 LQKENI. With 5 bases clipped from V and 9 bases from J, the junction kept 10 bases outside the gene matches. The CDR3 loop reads CASSTQMTGGSEQFF. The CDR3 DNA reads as TGTGCCAGCTCAACACAGATGACAGGGGGCAGTGAGCAGTTCTTC.

The CDR3 bases are TGTGCCAGCAGCCCCCGGACTAGCGGGAGGGCCGGGGAGCTGTTTTTT. It translates to CASSPRTSGRAGELFF. This chain joins TRBV7-9 and TRBJ2-2; 15 bases fit TRBD2. V lost 5 bases, J lost 6 bases, and 4 bases stayed unmatched. Germline loops: CDR1 SEHNR, CDR2 FQNEAQ (reference sequence). CDR3 length equals 16 residues.

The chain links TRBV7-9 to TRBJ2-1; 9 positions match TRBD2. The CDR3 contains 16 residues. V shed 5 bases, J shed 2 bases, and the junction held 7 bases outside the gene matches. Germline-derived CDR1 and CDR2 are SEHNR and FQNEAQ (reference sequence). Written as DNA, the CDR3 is TGTGCCAGCAGCCATCAAAGACTAGCGGCCTACAATGAGCAGTTCTTC. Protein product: CASSHQRLAAYNEQFF.

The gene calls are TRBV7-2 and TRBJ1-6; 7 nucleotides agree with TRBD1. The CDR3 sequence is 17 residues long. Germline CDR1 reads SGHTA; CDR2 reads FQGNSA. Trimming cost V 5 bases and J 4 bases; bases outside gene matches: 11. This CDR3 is CASSRGGGFFYNSPLHF. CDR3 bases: TGTGCCAGCAGCCGCGGAGGGGGCTTCTTTTATAATTCACCCCTCCACTTT.

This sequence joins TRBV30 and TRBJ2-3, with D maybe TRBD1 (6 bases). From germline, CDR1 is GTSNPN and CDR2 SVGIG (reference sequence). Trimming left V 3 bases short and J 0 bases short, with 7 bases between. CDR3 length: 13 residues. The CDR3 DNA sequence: TGTGCCTGGAGGACAGGAAGCACAGATACGCAGTATTTT. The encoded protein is CAWRTGSTDTQYF.

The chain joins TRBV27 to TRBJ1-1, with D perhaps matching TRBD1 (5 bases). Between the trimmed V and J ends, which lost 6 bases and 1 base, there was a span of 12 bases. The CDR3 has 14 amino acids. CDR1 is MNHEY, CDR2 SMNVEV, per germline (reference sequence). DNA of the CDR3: TGTGCCAGCAGCTGGGGACTCGAGAACACTGAAGCTTTCTTT. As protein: CASSWGLENTEAFF.

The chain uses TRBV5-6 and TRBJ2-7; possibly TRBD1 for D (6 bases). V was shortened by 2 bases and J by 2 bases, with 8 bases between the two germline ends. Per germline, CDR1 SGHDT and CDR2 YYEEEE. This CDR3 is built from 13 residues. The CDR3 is CASSLQGAYEQYF. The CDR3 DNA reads TGTGCCAGCAGCTTACAGGGAGCCTACGAGCAGTACTTC.

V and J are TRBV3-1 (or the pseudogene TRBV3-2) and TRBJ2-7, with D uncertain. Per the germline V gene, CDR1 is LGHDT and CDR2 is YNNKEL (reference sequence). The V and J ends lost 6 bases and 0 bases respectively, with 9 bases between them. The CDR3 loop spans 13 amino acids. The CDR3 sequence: CASSFVSSYEQYF. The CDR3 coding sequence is TGTGCCAGCAGTTTCGTGAGCTCCTACGAGCAGTACTTC.

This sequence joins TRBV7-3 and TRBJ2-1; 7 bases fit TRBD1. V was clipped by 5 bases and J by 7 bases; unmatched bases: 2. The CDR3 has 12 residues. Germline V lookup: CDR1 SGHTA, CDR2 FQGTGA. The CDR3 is CASSLQGNEQFF. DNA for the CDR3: TGTGCCAGCAGCCTACAGGGGAATGAGCAGTTCTTC. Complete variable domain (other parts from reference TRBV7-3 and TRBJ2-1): GAGVSQTPSNKVTEKGKYVELRCDPISGHTALYWYRQSLGQGPEFLIYFQGTGAADDSGLPNDRFFAVRPEGSVSTLKIQRTERGDSAVYLCASSLQGNEQFFGPGTRLTVL.

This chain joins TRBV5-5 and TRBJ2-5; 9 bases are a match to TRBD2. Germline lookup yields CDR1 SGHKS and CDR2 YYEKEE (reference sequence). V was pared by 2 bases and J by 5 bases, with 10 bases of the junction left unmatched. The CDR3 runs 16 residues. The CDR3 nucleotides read TGTGCCAGCAGCTTCCGGGCTAGCGGGATCGGTGAGACCCAGTACTTC. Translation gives CASSFRASGIGETQYF.

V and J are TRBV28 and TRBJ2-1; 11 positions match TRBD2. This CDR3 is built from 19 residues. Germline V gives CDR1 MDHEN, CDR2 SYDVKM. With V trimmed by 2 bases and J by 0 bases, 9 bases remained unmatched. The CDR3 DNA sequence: TGTGCCAGCAGTTTAGTAGCGGGAGGGCCGGAGAGCTCCTACAATGAGCAGTTCTTC. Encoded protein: CASSLVAGGPESSYNEQFF.

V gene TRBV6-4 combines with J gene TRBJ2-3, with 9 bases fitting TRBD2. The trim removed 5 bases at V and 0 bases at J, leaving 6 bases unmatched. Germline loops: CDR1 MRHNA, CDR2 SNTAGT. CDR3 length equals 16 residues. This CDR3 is CASSPRLAASTDTQYF. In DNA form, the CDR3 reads TGTGCCAGCAGTCCCAGACTAGCGGCTAGCACAGATACGCAGTATTTT.

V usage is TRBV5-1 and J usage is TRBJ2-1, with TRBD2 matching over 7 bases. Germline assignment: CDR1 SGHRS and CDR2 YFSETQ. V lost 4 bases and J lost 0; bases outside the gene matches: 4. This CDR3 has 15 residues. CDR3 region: CASSPGGISYNEQFF. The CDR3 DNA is TGCGCCAGCAGCCCCGGGGGGATCTCCTACAATGAGCAGTTCTTC.

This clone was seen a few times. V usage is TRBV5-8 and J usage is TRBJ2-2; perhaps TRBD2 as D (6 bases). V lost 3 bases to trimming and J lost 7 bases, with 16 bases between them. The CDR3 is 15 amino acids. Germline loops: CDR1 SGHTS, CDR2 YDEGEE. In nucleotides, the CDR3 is TGTGCCAGCAGCTCCGGGGGATATTTAGACGGGGAGCTGTTTTTT. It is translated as CASSSGGYLDGELFF.